The T cell receptor (beta chain) described here comes from a study of CD8 T cells in ankylosing spondylitis. Overall study findings and caveats: Researchers report that disease-linked clones proved CD8+ and relatively rare in peripheral blood. Seven or eight highly homologous variants formed a TCR beta motif that appeared characteristic of ankylosing spondylitis blood.

The CDR3 covers 13 residues. The V and J ends lost 0 bases and 14 bases respectively, with 14 bases between them. Germline V lookup: CDR1 LGHNA, CDR2 YSLEER. A single count supports this clonotype. Its antigen remains unknown. TCRdb re-called the 5' RACE reads through MiXCR, storing one row per CDR3 protein. The sample lists fewer than 200,000 distinct CDR3 sequences, 15% to 20% seen once, with around 4.7% in the top ten. The sequence was obtained from a male donor aged 10 to 35 with ankylosing spondylitis or in good health (not recorded which). This sequence joins TRBV4-3 and TRBJ2-1; D gene ambiguous. Input material: blood, either unsorted or a sorted T cell fraction (not recorded which). The CDR3 DNA reads TGCGCCAGCAGCCAAGATCAGCCCGGCCTGAAGTTCTTC. This gives the protein CASSQDQPGLKFF.